This is a list of T cell receptor beta chains from one sample in a study of shared T cell receptors in the human thymus. Measured with immunoSEQ multiplex PCR; TCRdb has only the in-frame clones, and not every one. This table holds 500,000 to 750,000 clones, 70% to 90% found once. The same specimen was also included in a second study, on human thymus T cells.

The sample taken for sequencing was thymocytes. These receptors originate from a boy under two years old with a congenital heart defect. Both conserved end residues are part of each CDR3. A D gene is named only where the DNA matches it firmly. Some rows have no size entry. The others give once, few or many, or a class for an expanded clone.

TRBJ2-7,-,once,TRBV7-5,CVRTPGGARDYEQYF,TGTGTCAGAACCCCGGGGGGCGCACGAGACTACGAGCAGTACTTC
TRBJ2-5,TRBD1,-,TRBV4-1,CASSLYRGLQETQYF,TGCGCCAGCAGCCTCTACAGGGGTCTACAAGAGACCCAGTACTTC
TRBJ2-7,TRBD2,-,TRBV4-2,CASSRDTLRGDDYEQYF,TGTGCCAGCAGCCGAGACACCCTACGGGGGGACGACTACGAGCAGTACTTC
TRBJ2-7,TRBD2,few,TRBV6-1,CASSSGRGNEQYF,TGTGCCAGCAGTAGCGGGAGGGGCAACGAGCAGTACTTC
TRBJ2-3,-,-,TRBV9,CASSPRRFTDTQYF,TGTGCCAGCAGCCCCCGGAGATTCACAGATACGCAGTATTTT
TRBJ2-2,TRBD2,once,TRBV15,CATSRDRSRGGPYSGELFF,TGTGCCACCAGCAGAGATAGGTCGCGGGGAGGGCCGTATAGCGGGGAGCTGTTTTTT
TRBJ1-2,TRBD1,once,TRBV2,CASSEDSGGYGYTF,TGTGCCAGCAGTGAAGATTCAGGGGGGTATGGCTACACCTTC
TRBJ2-3,TRBD1,once,TRBV27,CASSPKAQQGEGTDTQYF,TGTGCCAGCAGTCCAAAGGCTCAACAGGGGGAGGGCACAGATACGCAGTATTTT
TRBJ1-2,-,-,TRBV14,CASSRGHPTPYGYTF,TGTGCCAGCAGCCGGGGACACCCGACTCCCTATGGCTACACCTTC
TRBJ2-3,-,-,TRBV7-2,CASGLNRDTDTQYF,TGTGCCAGCGGATTGAACAGGGACACAGATACGCAGTATTTT
TRBJ1-5,-,-,TRBV28,CASSLREVQPQHF,TGTGCCAGCAGCCTAAGGGAGGTTCAGCCCCAGCATTTT
TRBJ2-7,TRBD2,-,TRBV5-6,CASRPGLAGAAPLPYEQYF,TGTGCCAGCAGGCCGGGACTAGCGGGAGCGGCCCCTCTTCCCTACGAGCAGTACTTC
TRBJ2-1,-,-,TRBV4-3,CASSQDIGRAGSENEQFF,TGCGCCAGCAGCCAAGATATAGGACGAGCGGGTTCGGAGAATGAGCAGTTCTTC
TRBJ2-7,TRBD2,-,TRBV30,CAWKVTSGRGSYEQYF,TGTGCCTGGAAAGTTACTAGCGGGAGAGGATCCTACGAGCAGTACTTC
TRBJ2-7,TRBD2,-,TRBV28,CASSLPLRAGGEQYF,TGTGCCAGCAGTTTACCTCTTCGGGCGGGAGGGGAGCAGTACTTC
TRBJ2-1,TRBD2,-,TRBV14,CASSLTMDSSGTSYNEQFF,TGTGCCAGCAGCCTAACCATGGACTCAAGCGGGACCTCCTACAATGAGCAGTTCTTC
TRBJ2-7,TRBD2,-,TRBV4-3,CASSQGIAGEHSYEQYF,TGCGCCAGCAGCCAAGGGATTGCGGGAGAGCACTCCTACGAGCAGTACTTC
TRBJ2-2,TRBD1,-,TRBV27,CASSPPTGEEGAGELFF,TGTGCCAGCAGTCCACCTACAGGGGAAGAGGGGGCCGGGGAGCTGTTTTTT
TRBJ2-5,TRBD1,-,TRBV5-8,CASSLAAGTGDRETQYF,TGTGCCAGCAGCTTGGCAGCCGGGACAGGGGACCGAGAGACCCAGTACTTC
TRBJ2-5,TRBD1,-,TRBV29-1,CSAQPPGQGQETQYF,TGCAGCGCCCAGCCCCCGGGACAGGGTCAAGAGACCCAGTACTTC